These 11 T cell receptor beta chains were sequenced from one sample in a study of OX40 agonist ivuxolimab in advanced cancers. Clones were sequenced by immunoSEQ multiplex PCR, and TCRdb holds only the in-frame ones, with some missing. The sample yields roughly 60,000 clones, roughly 85% seen once. Material: CD4+ or CD8+ T cells sorted from blood, obtained in a trial of the OX40 agonist ivuxolimab. The receptors derive from an adult with an advanced solid tumor such as melanoma, head and neck, liver or kidney cancer.

The chain is built from TRBV28 and TRBJ1-4; D might be TRBD1 (5 bases). The germline CDR1 and CDR2 sequences are MDHEN and SYDVKM. The V and J ends lost 7 bases and 7 bases respectively, with 16 bases between them. This CDR3 region has 14 residues. Here the CDR3 DNA reads TGTGCCAGCACCAATCGTGGGGCTGGTGAAAAACTGTTTTTT. Its protein is CASTNRGAGEKLFF.

The chain couples TRBV7-9 to TRBJ2-5, with D perhaps being TRBD1 or TRBD2 (5 bases each). This CDR3 has 15 residues. The ends were cut back, 1 base at V and 2 bases at J, with 11 bases in the middle. Per germline, CDR1 SEHNR and CDR2 FQNEAQ (reference sequence). Here the CDR3 reads CASSLGEGFQETQYF. CDR3 in DNA: TGTGCCAGCAGCTTAGGCGAGGGGTTTCAAGAGACCCAGTACTTC.

This clone was recorded a few times. The V gene is TRBV4-1, the J gene TRBJ2-3; 13 nucleotides line up with TRBD2. V trimming: 4 bases; J trimming: 4 bases; junction bases outside the gene matches: 2. Germline V gives CDR1 MGHRA, CDR2 YSYEKL. The CDR3 loop spans 15 amino acids. CDR3 coding DNA: TGCGCCAGCAGCCGACTAGCGGGAGGTCCAGATACGCAGTATTTT. Translating it yields CASSRLAGGPDTQYF.

This clone was seen once. This chain connects TRBV27 to TRBJ2-5; D is tentatively TRBD1 or TRBD2 (5 bases each). Trimming took 6 bases from V and 4 from J, leaving 24 bases between them. The germline V gene encodes CDR1 MNHEY and CDR2 SMNVEV (reference sequence). The CDR3 has 17 residues. The CDR3, as DNA: TGTGCCAGCAGGGGGCTAGCTCTTCCCTTGGGGTTAGAGACCCAGTACTTC. Translated, it gives CASRGLALPLGLETQYF.

This clone was detected only once. The chain links TRBV27 to TRBJ2-2; tentatively, D is TRBD1 or TRBD2 (5 bases each). The CDR3 totals 15 residues. The ends were cut back, 7 bases at V and 2 bases at J, with 14 bases in the middle. Germline loops: CDR1 MNHEY, CDR2 SMNVEV (reference sequence). CDR3 coding DNA: TGTGCCAGCACCCCAGGGCGGGTCAACACCGGGGAGCTGTTTTTT. It is translated as CASTPGRVNTGELFF.

There are a few counts of this clone. CDR3 residues: CASSQAGRNTEAFF. For the CDR3, the DNA is TGTGCCAGCAGCCAAGCCGGGAGGAACACTGAAGCTTTCTTT. This chain uses TRBV4-2 with TRBJ1-1; no reliable D call. CDR1 and CDR2 from the germline V gene are LGHNA and YNFKEQ. Between the trimmed V and J ends, which lost 1 base and 1 base, there was a span of 7 bases. This CDR3 contains 14 residues.

This chain links TRBV10-2 with TRBJ2-7; D could derive from TRBD1 or TRBD2 (5 bases each). Trimming removed 6 bases at V and 2 bases at J, with 14 bases between. The CDR3 runs 14 residues. Germline assignment: CDR1 WSHSY and CDR2 SAAADI. CDR3 nucleotides: TGCGCCAGCAGCGCAACCGGGACCGCCTACGAGCAGTACTTC. Translation: CASSATGTAYEQYF.

The genes are TRBV7-9 and TRBJ1-6; D gene ambiguous. The germline gives CDR1 SEHNR, CDR2 FQNEAQ (reference sequence). With 0 bases removed from V and 9 bases from J, the gap between germline ends came to 9 bases. The CDR3 spans 14 residues. In DNA, the CDR3 is TGTGCCAGCAGCTTAGCAGGCGCCGGTTCACCCCTCCACTTT. Its translation is CASSLAGAGSPLHF.

V is TRBV21-1 and J is TRBJ2-7; TRBD2, as called in the table, went unchecked against the DNA. TRBV21-1 is annotated as a pseudogene. The CDR3 runs to 15 residues. CDR3 in amino acids: CASSKLGLPLDEQYF. DNA for the CDR3: TGTGCCAGCAGCAAGCTTGGACTTCCCCTCGACGAGCAGTACTTC.

Remarks on this clone: The DNA is omitted, as the CDR3 cannot be located on it reliably, and the CDR3 follows TCRdb's listing. The rearrangement uses TRBV2 and TRBJ2-2; whether TRBD1, the table's D call, matches the DNA was not checked. Looked up from germline, CDR1 is SNHLY and CDR2 is FYNNEI. Inclusive of both ends, the CDR3 amounts to 13 amino acids. The CDR3 loop is CASRGVRFGELFF.

This chain connects TRBV5-6 to TRBJ2-7; 11 bases align to TRBD1. Germline lookup yields CDR1 SGHDT and CDR2 YYEEEE. The CDR3 consists of 18 residues. Trimming removed 3 bases from V and 4 bases from J; junction bases left unmatched: 15. CDR3 loop: CASSYWTGGPRNGYEQYF. As DNA, the CDR3 is TGTGCCAGCAGCTACTGGACAGGGGGCCCTCGAAACGGGTACGAGCAGTACTTC. Full variable domain (remainder filled in from reference TRBV5-6 and TRBJ2-7): DAGVTQSPTHLIKTRGQQVTLRCSPKSGHDTVSWYQQALGQGPQFIFQYYEEEERQRGNFPDRFSGHQFPNYSSELNVNALLLGDSALYLCASSYWTGGPRNGYEQYFGPGTRLTVT.